These T cell receptor beta chains were read from a single sample in a study of T cells in Graves' hyperthyroidism and ophthalmopathy. One entry per CDR3 protein results from TCRdb running MiXCR on the multiplex PCR reads. The profile shows 550,000 to 650,000 distinct CDR3 sequences, approximately 13% of them singletons. Sequences were obtained from blood. The receptors shown here come from a woman in her twenties or thirties with Graves' hyperthyroidism that later progressed to Graves' ophthalmopathy. The CDR3 runs from the conserved cysteine through the conserved F or W. Fields, in order: D gene, clone size, V gene, J gene, CDR3 DNA, CDR3 protein. D genes are given only for firm matches. Clone sizes are given selectively: once, few, many, or a class where the clone is expanded.

d_call: -
clone_size: many
v_call: TRBV30
j_call: TRBJ1-4
cdr3_nt: TGTGCCTGGAGACAGGGAACCATACAAAAACTGTTTTTT
cdr3_aa: CAWRQGTIQKLFF

d_call: -
clone_size: many
v_call: TRBV6-1
j_call: TRBJ2-1
cdr3_nt: TGTGCCACCCGGTACAGCGGAGACAATGAGCAGTTCTTC
cdr3_aa: CATRYSGDNEQFF

d_call: -
clone_size: few
v_call: TRBV6-2/TRBV6-3
j_call: TRBJ2-1
cdr3_nt: TGTGCCAGCAGTTACTCGATTTATTCCTCCTACAATGAGCAGTTCTTC
cdr3_aa: CASSYSIYSSYNEQFF

d_call: -
clone_size: many
v_call: TRBV29-1
j_call: TRBJ2-5
cdr3_nt: TGCAGCGTTGAAGATTGGAGGGGAAGACAAGAGACCCAGTACTTC
cdr3_aa: CSVEDWRGRQETQYF

d_call: -
clone_size: many
v_call: TRBV27
j_call: TRBJ1-4
cdr3_nt: TGTGCCAGCAGTTTAAGGGTGAATGAAAAACTGTTTTTT
cdr3_aa: CASSLRVNEKLFF

d_call: -
clone_size: many
v_call: TRBV27
j_call: TRBJ1-6
cdr3_nt: TGTGCCAGCAGTCCCGACAGGACACCCCTCCACTTT
cdr3_aa: CASSPDRTPLHF

d_call: -
clone_size: many
v_call: TRBV2
j_call: TRBJ2-7
cdr3_nt: TGTGCCAGCAGTGCCAGGGTGGGGGAGCAGTACTTC
cdr3_aa: CASSARVGEQYF

d_call: TRBD2
clone_size: -
v_call: TRBV7-8
j_call: TRBJ2-1
cdr3_nt: TGTGCCAGCAGCCCGTCAACTAGCGGGGTCTCCTACAATGAGCAGTTCTTC
cdr3_aa: CASSPSTSGVSYNEQFF

d_call: -
clone_size: few
v_call: TRBV12-3/TRBV12-4
j_call: TRBJ1-5
cdr3_nt: TGTGCCAGCAGTTTGAGTCCGGAGCCCCAGCATTTT
cdr3_aa: CASSLSPEPQHF

d_call: -
clone_size: many
v_call: TRBV7-2
j_call: TRBJ2-3
cdr3_nt: TGTGCCAGCAGCCGCGACTCGTCCCCTGGCACAGATACGCAGTATTTT
cdr3_aa: CASSRDSSPGTDTQYF

d_call: -
clone_size: many
v_call: TRBV28
j_call: TRBJ1-2
cdr3_nt: TGTGCCAGCAGTTCCGGGACCGCCGCTAACTATGGCTACACCTTC
cdr3_aa: CASSSGTAANYGYTF

d_call: TRBD1
clone_size: -
v_call: TRBV19
j_call: TRBJ1-3
cdr3_nt: TGTGCCAGTAGTGTAGACAGGGGCAGAAACACCATATATTTT
cdr3_aa: CASSVDRGRNTIYF

d_call: TRBD1
clone_size: -
v_call: TRBV11-1
j_call: TRBJ1-5
cdr3_nt: TGTGCCAGCAGCCAAGGGGGCAATTGGCAGCCCCAGCATTTT
cdr3_aa: CASSQGGNWQPQHF

d_call: -
clone_size: once
v_call: TRBV27
j_call: TRBJ2-3
cdr3_nt: TGTGCCAGCAGTTTAAGTGGAGCGACGCAGTATTTT
cdr3_aa: CASSLSGATQYF

d_call: TRBD1
clone_size: -
v_call: TRBV6-2/TRBV6-3
j_call: TRBJ2-3
cdr3_nt: TGTGCCAGCAGTGGTCCCGACAGGGGAGAGGGCACAGATACGCAGTATTTT
cdr3_aa: CASSGPDRGEGTDTQYF

d_call: -
clone_size: -
v_call: TRBV28
j_call: TRBJ1-6
cdr3_nt: TGTGCCAGCAGCCTAATAAGGGTTCTCGGATCACCCCTCCACTTT
cdr3_aa: CASSLIRVLGSPLHF

d_call: TRBD1
clone_size: many
v_call: TRBV7-2
j_call: TRBJ2-1
cdr3_nt: TGTGCCAGCAGCTTAGCGGGGACAGGGGAGGCTAATGAGCAGTTCTTC
cdr3_aa: CASSLAGTGEANEQFF

d_call: TRBD2
clone_size: many
v_call: TRBV27
j_call: TRBJ2-3
cdr3_nt: TGTGCCAGCAGTTTACGGGTTCTAGCGGGAGCCCGCACAGATACGCAGTATTTT
cdr3_aa: CASSLRVLAGARTDTQYF

d_call: -
clone_size: many
v_call: TRBV6-2/TRBV6-3
j_call: TRBJ2-7
cdr3_nt: TGTGCCAGCAGACCCGTCGGGCAGGACGAGCAGTACTTC
cdr3_aa: CASRPVGQDEQYF

d_call: -
clone_size: many
v_call: TRBV28
j_call: TRBJ2-3
cdr3_nt: TGTGCCAGCAGTTTTCCGACGATGGCCAAGTTCACAGATACGCAGTATTTT
cdr3_aa: CASSFPTMAKFTDTQYF

d_call: -
clone_size: many
v_call: TRBV6-1
j_call: TRBJ1-2
cdr3_nt: TGTGCCAGCACCCGAGGGGGGCTAGACTATGGCTACACCTTC
cdr3_aa: CASTRGGLDYGYTF

d_call: TRBD1
clone_size: -
v_call: TRBV6-5
j_call: TRBJ1-2
cdr3_nt: TGTGCCAGCAGTTCAACCGACAGGGTTCAAGGCTACACCTTC
cdr3_aa: CASSSTDRVQGYTF

d_call: -
clone_size: many
v_call: TRBV6-1
j_call: TRBJ2-1
cdr3_nt: TGTGCCAGCAGTGAAATTTTTGGGAGGTTGGATAGCTCCTACAATGAGCAGTTCTTC
cdr3_aa: CASSEIFGRLDSSYNEQFF

d_call: TRBD1
clone_size: -
v_call: TRBV7-9
j_call: TRBJ1-2
cdr3_nt: TGTGCCAGCAGGGACGGACAGGGCGGCGGCTACACCTTC
cdr3_aa: CASRDGQGGGYTF

d_call: -
clone_size: -
v_call: TRBV30
j_call: TRBJ1-2
cdr3_nt: TGTGCCTGGAGTGTATCTGCAGACTATGGCTACACCTTC
cdr3_aa: CAWSVSADYGYTF

d_call: -
clone_size: many
v_call: TRBV12-3/TRBV12-4
j_call: TRBJ2-2
cdr3_nt: TGTGCCAGCAGGATCGACAGCGCGAACACCGGGGAGCTGTTTTTT
cdr3_aa: CASRIDSANTGELFF

d_call: -
clone_size: many
v_call: TRBV30
j_call: TRBJ1-1
cdr3_nt: TGTGCCTGGAGTGTGATAGGTGGGATGGCTTTCTTT
cdr3_aa: CAWSVIGGMAFF

d_call: -
clone_size: -
v_call: TRBV20-1
j_call: TRBJ1-1
cdr3_nt: TGCAGTGCTAGAGTTACAGGGATGAACACTGAAGCTTTCTTT
cdr3_aa: CSARVTGMNTEAFF

d_call: -
clone_size: many
v_call: TRBV18
j_call: TRBJ2-1
cdr3_nt: TGTGCCAGCTCACCACCGGCAGGGAGTGCCGGTGAGCAGTTCTTC
cdr3_aa: CASSPPAGSAGEQFF

d_call: TRBD1
clone_size: few
v_call: TRBV7-2
j_call: TRBJ1-2
cdr3_nt: TGTGCCAGCAGCCTATCCCGCGGGACAGGCGATGGCTACACCTTC
cdr3_aa: CASSLSRGTGDGYTF

d_call: TRBD1
clone_size: many
v_call: TRBV30
j_call: TRBJ1-5
cdr3_nt: TGTGCCTGGAGTGCCCGGACAGGGGCAGAACAGCCCCAGCATTTT
cdr3_aa: CAWSARTGAEQPQHF

d_call: -
clone_size: many
v_call: TRBV27
j_call: TRBJ1-1
cdr3_nt: TGTGCCAGCAGTGTGACAGTGAACACTGAAGCTTTCTTT
cdr3_aa: CASSVTVNTEAFF

d_call: -
clone_size: many
v_call: TRBV9
j_call: TRBJ1-3
cdr3_nt: TGTGCCAGCAGCGTAGGGGCCTCTGGAAACACCATATATTTT
cdr3_aa: CASSVGASGNTIYF

d_call: -
clone_size: many
v_call: TRBV29-1
j_call: TRBJ2-4
cdr3_nt: TGCAGCGTGCGACGTGGGGGAAACATTCAGTACTTC
cdr3_aa: CSVRRGGNIQYF

d_call: -
clone_size: -
v_call: TRBV7-9
j_call: TRBJ1-5
cdr3_nt: TGTGCCAGCAGCTTAAGTTCGGCGGGAGATCAGCCCCAGCATTTT
cdr3_aa: CASSLSSAGDQPQHF

d_call: TRBD2
clone_size: few
v_call: TRBV19
j_call: TRBJ2-5
cdr3_nt: TGTGCCAGTCAGGAGACTAGCTACCAAGAGACCCAGTACTTC
cdr3_aa: CASQETSYQETQYF

d_call: TRBD1
clone_size: many
v_call: TRBV7-9
j_call: TRBJ2-1
cdr3_nt: TGTGCCAGCAGCTTAGGGACAGGAGCTATCTACAATGAGCAGTTCTTC
cdr3_aa: CASSLGTGAIYNEQFF

d_call: TRBD1
clone_size: -
v_call: TRBV7-2
j_call: TRBJ2-1
cdr3_nt: TGTGCCAGCAGCTTACCCGACAGGGGGCGAGAGTTCTTC
cdr3_aa: CASSLPDRGREFF

d_call: -
clone_size: -
v_call: TRBV18
j_call: TRBJ2-1
cdr3_nt: TGTGCCAGCTCAAGCGCGAACAATGAGCAGTTCTTC
cdr3_aa: CASSSANNEQFF

d_call: TRBD1
clone_size: -
v_call: TRBV6-4
j_call: TRBJ1-6
cdr3_nt: TGTGCCAGCAGCGTCCAACCCGGGACAGCCAATTCACCCCTCCACTTT
cdr3_aa: CASSVQPGTANSPLHF

d_call: TRBD1
clone_size: -
v_call: TRBV5-1
j_call: TRBJ1-5
cdr3_nt: TGCGCCAGCAGCAAGGACAGGGGCGCCAATCAGCCCCAGCATTTT
cdr3_aa: CASSKDRGANQPQHF

d_call: TRBD1
clone_size: many
v_call: TRBV15
j_call: TRBJ2-1
cdr3_nt: TGTGCCACCAGCAGGGGAACAGGGGAGTCCTACAATGAGCAGTTCTTC
cdr3_aa: CATSRGTGESYNEQFF

d_call: TRBD1
clone_size: many
v_call: TRBV3-1
j_call: TRBJ2-5
cdr3_nt: TGTGCCAGCAGCGAGGGACAGGGTGGAAAGACCCAGTACTTC
cdr3_aa: CASSEGQGGKTQYF

d_call: TRBD2
clone_size: many
v_call: TRBV12-3/TRBV12-4
j_call: TRBJ2-7
cdr3_nt: TGTGCCAGCAGTTTCCGGCTAGCGGACGAGCAGTACTTC
cdr3_aa: CASSFRLADEQYF

d_call: TRBD2
clone_size: many
v_call: TRBV12-5
j_call: TRBJ2-3
cdr3_nt: TGTGCTAGTGCCCTATCTATGGCGGGAGGGCCCACAGATACGCAGTATTTT
cdr3_aa: CASALSMAGGPTDTQYF

d_call: -
clone_size: many
v_call: TRBV12-3/TRBV12-4
j_call: TRBJ1-4
cdr3_nt: TGTGCCAGCAGTTCCGACCCGGGCCTCTTTAGAACTAATGAAAAACTGTTTTTT
cdr3_aa: CASSSDPGLFRTNEKLFF

d_call: TRBD1
clone_size: few
v_call: TRBV6-1
j_call: TRBJ2-7
cdr3_nt: TGTGCCAGCAGCCAAAGGACAGGGTCCTACGAGCAGTACTTC
cdr3_aa: CASSQRTGSYEQYF

d_call: TRBD2
clone_size: many
v_call: TRBV6-1
j_call: TRBJ2-5
cdr3_nt: TGTGCCAGCAGGTCAACTAGCGGGCCCCAAGAGACCCAGTACTTC
cdr3_aa: CASRSTSGPQETQYF

d_call: -
clone_size: many
v_call: TRBV20-1
j_call: TRBJ2-1
cdr3_nt: TGCAGGGGGGACTCCTCGGCCGATGAGCAGTTCTTC
cdr3_aa: CRGDSSADEQFF

d_call: TRBD1
clone_size: -
v_call: TRBV6-6
j_call: TRBJ2-1
cdr3_nt: TGTGCCAGCAGTTACTCAGGGACAGGGTACAATGAGCAGTTCTTC
cdr3_aa: CASSYSGTGYNEQFF

d_call: -
clone_size: many
v_call: TRBV7-8
j_call: TRBJ1-3
cdr3_nt: TGTGCCAGCAGCCCTCCTCGGCAGGGTGGAAACACCATATATTTT
cdr3_aa: CASSPPRQGGNTIYF

d_call: -
clone_size: many
v_call: TRBV5-1
j_call: TRBJ2-3
cdr3_nt: TGCGCCAGCAGCTTGGTTCAATTGGCAGATACGCAGTATTTT
cdr3_aa: CASSLVQLADTQYF

d_call: -
clone_size: many
v_call: TRBV28
j_call: TRBJ1-3
cdr3_nt: TGTGCCAGCAGTGTTAAGGGGAGCAGGGCGGGAAACACCATATATTTT
cdr3_aa: CASSVKGSRAGNTIYF

d_call: TRBD2
clone_size: -
v_call: TRBV30
j_call: TRBJ2-1
cdr3_nt: TGTGCCTGGAGTTTACTAGCGGGAGGGAATGAGCAGTTCTTC
cdr3_aa: CAWSLLAGGNEQFF